Included here is one T cell receptor beta chain sequence, with context. This sample is drawn from a study of blood T cell repertoires in COVID-19. Study in general: Sites in the United States, Italy and Spain provided acute and convalescent COVID-19 samples. T cells, B-cell-depleted T cells, or PBMCs provided the cDNA or gDNA that served as material.

The protocol was immunoSEQ multiplex PCR, while the TCRdb copy is restricted to in-frame clones and leaves out a portion. The data contain about 250,000 clones, approximately 81% of them seen just once; the ten biggest clones take up about 7%. The trim removed 5 bases at V and 3 bases at J, leaving 7 bases unmatched. From germline, CDR1 is MNHNY and CDR2 SVGAGI (reference sequence). This CDR3 has 15 amino acids. Specimen: PBMCs or T cells enriched from blood (not recorded which). The chain employs TRBV6-6 and TRBJ1-3; the match to TRBD1 covers 7 bases. This TCR was sampled from a woman aged 45-65 years who had been exposed to COVID-19. The CDR3 DNA reads as TGTGCCAGCAGTCCCCAGGGGGTCGGTGGAAACACCATATATTTT. It encodes CASSPQGVGGNTIYF.